This T cell receptor (beta chain) was found in a study of blood T cell repertoires in COVID-19. About the research overall: Samples representing acute and convalescent COVID-19 were sourced from the United States, Italy and Spain.

Trimming took off 4 bases at V and 5 bases at J, with 6 bases between the two ends. Germline CDR1 and CDR2: MDHEN and SYDVKM. The CDR3 consists of 11 residues. Assay used: immunoSEQ multiplex PCR; TCRdb lists only in-frame clones, some missing. The sample consists of around 210,000 clones, 80% to 90% of them appearing once. Material for sequencing was peripheral blood. This receptor was obtained from a human donor in a cohort sampled during active COVID-19. The rearrangement uses TRBV28 and TRBJ2-7; D call uncertain. The CDR3 region has the DNA TGTGCCAGCAGTTCTTCCCACGAGCAGTACTTC. Translating gives CASSSSHEQYF.